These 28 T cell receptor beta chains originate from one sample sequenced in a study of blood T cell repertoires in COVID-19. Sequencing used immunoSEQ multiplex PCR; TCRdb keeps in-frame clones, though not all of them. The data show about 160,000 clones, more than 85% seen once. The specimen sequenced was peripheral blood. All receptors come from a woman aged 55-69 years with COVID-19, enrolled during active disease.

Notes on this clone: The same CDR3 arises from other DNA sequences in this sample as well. The CDR3 sequence is CASSQDSAGTYNEQFF. The CDR3 region has the DNA TGTGCCAGCAGCCAAGATTCAGCGGGGACCTACAATGAGCAGTTCTTC. This chain uses TRBV4-2 with TRBJ2-1; the match to TRBD2 covers 7 bases. This CDR3 region has 16 residues. The germline CDR1 and CDR2 sequences are LGHNA and YNFKEQ. The junction had 4 bases not matched to a gene; V was cut back by 0 bases and J by 2 bases.

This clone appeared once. This chain's CDR3 is CASRFGTVNTEAFF. CDR3 DNA: TGTGCCAGCAGATTCGGGACAGTGAACACTGAAGCTTTCTTT. J is TRBJ1-1 and V is TRBV14; 7 bases agree with TRBD1. The CDR3 has 14 residues. V dropped 6 bases and J dropped 0; count of bases not matched to a gene: 4. CDR1 SGHDN and CDR2 FVKESK come from the germline V gene.

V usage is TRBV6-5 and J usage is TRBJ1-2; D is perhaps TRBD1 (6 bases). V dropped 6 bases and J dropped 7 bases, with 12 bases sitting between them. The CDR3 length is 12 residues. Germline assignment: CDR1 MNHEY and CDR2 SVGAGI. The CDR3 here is CASRPQGLGYTF. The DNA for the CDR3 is TGTGCCAGCAGACCCCAGGGGCTTGGCTACACCTTC.

CDR3 sequence (DNA): TGCAGCGGATATACAGGGGGCACTGAAGCTTTCTTT. As protein: CSGYTGGTEAFF. The chain joins TRBV29-1 to TRBJ1-1, with 8 bases that match TRBD1. After removal of 7 bases from V and 4 bases from J, the junction contained 5 bases not matched to a gene. The CDR3 extends over 12 amino acids. Germline CDR1 is SQVTM and CDR2 is ANQGSEA. The whole variable domain, filled in from reference TRBV29-1 and TRBJ1-1, reads SAVISQKPSRDICQRGTSLTIQCQVDSQVTMMFWYRQQPGQSLTLIATANQGSEATYESGFVIDKFPISRPNLTFSTLTVSNMSPEDSSIYLCSGYTGGTEAFFGQGTRLTVV.

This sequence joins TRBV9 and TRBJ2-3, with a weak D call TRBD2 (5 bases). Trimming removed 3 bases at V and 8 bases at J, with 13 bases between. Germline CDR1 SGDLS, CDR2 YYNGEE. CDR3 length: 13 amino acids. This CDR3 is CASSEGVNPTQYF. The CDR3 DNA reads TGTGCCAGCAGCGAGGGAGTGAATCCTACGCAGTATTTT.

The CDR3 DNA follows: TGTGCCACCAGTGATCGGGGTCAGCCCCAGCATTTT. It encodes CATSDRGQPQHF. This chain uses TRBV24-1 with TRBJ1-5, with unresolved D. Trimming stripped 3 bases from V and 6 bases from J, with 5 bases between. Per the germline V gene, CDR1 is KGHDR and CDR2 is SFDVKD. This CDR3 has 12 amino acids.

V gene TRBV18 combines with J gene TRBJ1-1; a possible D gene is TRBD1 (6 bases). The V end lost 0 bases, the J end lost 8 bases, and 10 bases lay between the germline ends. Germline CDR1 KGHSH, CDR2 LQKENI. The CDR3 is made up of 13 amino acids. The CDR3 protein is CASSPPGQREAFF. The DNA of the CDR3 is TGTGCCAGCTCACCACCGGGACAAAGAGAAGCTTTCTTT.

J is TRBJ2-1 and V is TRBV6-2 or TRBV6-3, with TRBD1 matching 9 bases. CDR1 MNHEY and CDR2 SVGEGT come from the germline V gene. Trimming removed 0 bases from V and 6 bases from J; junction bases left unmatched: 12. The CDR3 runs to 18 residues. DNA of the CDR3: TGTGCCAGCAGTTACTCGAGTGGGGGGACAGGGTTCGGCAATGAGCAGTTCTTC. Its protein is CASSYSSGGTGFGNEQFF.

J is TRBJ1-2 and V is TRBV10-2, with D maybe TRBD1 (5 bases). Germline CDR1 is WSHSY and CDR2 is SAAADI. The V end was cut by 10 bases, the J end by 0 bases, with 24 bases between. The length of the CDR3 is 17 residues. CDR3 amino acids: CATQSRVLGGTNYGYTF. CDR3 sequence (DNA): TGCGCCACCCAGAGTCGGGTGCTGGGGGGTACTAACTATGGCTACACCTTC.

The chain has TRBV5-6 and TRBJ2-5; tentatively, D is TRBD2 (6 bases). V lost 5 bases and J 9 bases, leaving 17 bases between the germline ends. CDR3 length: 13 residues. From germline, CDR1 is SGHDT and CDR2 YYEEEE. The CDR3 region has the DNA TGTGCCAGCAGTTTGTTACTAGCCCCCCCCCAGTACTTC. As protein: CASSLLLAPPQYF.

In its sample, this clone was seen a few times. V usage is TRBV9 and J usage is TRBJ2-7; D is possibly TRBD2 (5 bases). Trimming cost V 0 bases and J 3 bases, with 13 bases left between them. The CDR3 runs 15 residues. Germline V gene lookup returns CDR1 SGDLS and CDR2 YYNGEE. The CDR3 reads CASSVVDSADYEQYF. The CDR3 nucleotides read TGTGCCAGCAGCGTAGTTGATAGCGCAGACTACGAGCAGTACTTC.

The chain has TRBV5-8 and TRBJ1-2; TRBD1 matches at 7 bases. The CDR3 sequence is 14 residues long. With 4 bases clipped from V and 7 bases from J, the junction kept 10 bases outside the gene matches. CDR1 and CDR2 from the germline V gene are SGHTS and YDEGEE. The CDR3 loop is CASSLSDRDGGYTF. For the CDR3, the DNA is TGTGCCAGCAGCCTTTCCGACAGGGATGGTGGCTACACCTTC.

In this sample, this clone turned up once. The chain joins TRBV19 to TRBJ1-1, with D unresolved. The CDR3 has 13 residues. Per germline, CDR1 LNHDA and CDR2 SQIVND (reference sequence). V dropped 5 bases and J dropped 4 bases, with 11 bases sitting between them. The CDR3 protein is CASSLAAVTEAFF. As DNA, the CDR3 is TGTGCCAGTAGTTTGGCGGCTGTCACTGAAGCTTTCTTT.

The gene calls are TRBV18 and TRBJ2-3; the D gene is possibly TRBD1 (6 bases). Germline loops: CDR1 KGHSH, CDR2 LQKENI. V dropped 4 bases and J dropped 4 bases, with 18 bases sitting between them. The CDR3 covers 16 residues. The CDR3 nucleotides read TGTGCCAGCTCACTCGCCCGTGGGGGCCGGGCAGATACGCAGTATTTT. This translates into CASSLARGGRADTQYF.

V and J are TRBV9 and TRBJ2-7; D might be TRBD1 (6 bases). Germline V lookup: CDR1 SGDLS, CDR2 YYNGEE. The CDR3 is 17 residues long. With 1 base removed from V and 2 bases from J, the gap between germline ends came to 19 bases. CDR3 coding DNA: TGTGCCAGCAGCGTATCGCCTCAGGGGTTCCCCCCCTACGAGCAGTACTTC. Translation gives CASSVSPQGFPPYEQYF.

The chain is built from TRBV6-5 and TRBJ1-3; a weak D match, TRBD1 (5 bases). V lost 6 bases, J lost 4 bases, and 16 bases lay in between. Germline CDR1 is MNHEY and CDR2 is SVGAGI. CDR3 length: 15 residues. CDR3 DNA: TGTGCCAGCAGCCCCAGGGAAGGTGGAGGAAACACCATATATTTT. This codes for CASSPREGGGNTIYF.

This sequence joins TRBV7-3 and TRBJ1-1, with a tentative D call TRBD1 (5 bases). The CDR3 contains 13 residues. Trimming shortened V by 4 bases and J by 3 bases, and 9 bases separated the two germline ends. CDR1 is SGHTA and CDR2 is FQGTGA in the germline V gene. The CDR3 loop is CASSSFRDTEAFF. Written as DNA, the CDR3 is TGTGCCAGCAGCTCTTTCAGGGACACTGAAGCTTTCTTT.

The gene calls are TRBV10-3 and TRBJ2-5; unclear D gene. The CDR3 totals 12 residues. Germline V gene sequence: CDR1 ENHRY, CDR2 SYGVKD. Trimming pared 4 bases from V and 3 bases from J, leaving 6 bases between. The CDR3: CAISGGEETQYF. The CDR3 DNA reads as TGTGCCATCAGTGGAGGAGAAGAGACCCAGTACTTC.

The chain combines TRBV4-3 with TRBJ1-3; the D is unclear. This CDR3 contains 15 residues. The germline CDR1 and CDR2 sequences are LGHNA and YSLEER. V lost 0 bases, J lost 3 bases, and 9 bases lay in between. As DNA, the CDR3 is TGCGCCAGCAGCCAAGACACTGGGAGTGGAAACACCATATATTTT. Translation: CASSQDTGSGNTIYF.

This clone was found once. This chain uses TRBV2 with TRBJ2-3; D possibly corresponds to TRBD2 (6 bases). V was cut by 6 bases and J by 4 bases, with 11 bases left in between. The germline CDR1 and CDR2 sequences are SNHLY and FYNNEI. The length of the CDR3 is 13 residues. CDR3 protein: CASRGGVPDTQYF. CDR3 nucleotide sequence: TGTGCCAGCAGGGGCGGGGTACCAGATACGCAGTATTTT.

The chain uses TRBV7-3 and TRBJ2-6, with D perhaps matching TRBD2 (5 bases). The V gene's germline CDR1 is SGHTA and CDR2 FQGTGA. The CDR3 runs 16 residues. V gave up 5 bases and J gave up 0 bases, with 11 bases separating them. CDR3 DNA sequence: TGTGCCAGCAGCCCGCGAGGGAGCTCTGGGGCCAACGTCCTGACTTTC. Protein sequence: CASSPRGSSGANVLTF.

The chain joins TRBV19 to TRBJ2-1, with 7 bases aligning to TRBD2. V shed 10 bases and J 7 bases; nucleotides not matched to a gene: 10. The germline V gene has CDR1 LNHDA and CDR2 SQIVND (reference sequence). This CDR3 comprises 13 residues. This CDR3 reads CATKRGGYNEQFF. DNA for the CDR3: TGTGCCACAAAGCGGGGCGGCTATAATGAGCAGTTCTTC. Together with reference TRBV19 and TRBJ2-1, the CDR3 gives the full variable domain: DGGITQSPKYLFRKEGQNVTLSCEQNLNHDAMYWYRQDPGQGLRLIYYSQIVNDFQKGDIAEGYSVSREKKESFPLTVTSAQKNPTAFYLCATKRGGYNEQFFGPGTRLTVL.

The CDR3 nucleotides read TGTGCCAGCAGCCGGGACTCTGGAGGGAATTCACCCCTCCACTTT. The encoded protein is CASSRDSGGNSPLHF. J is TRBJ1-6 and V is TRBV7-3, with a tentative D call TRBD1 (5 bases). The CDR3 sequence is 15 residues long. V was trimmed by 5 bases and J by 7 bases, leaving 15 bases between them. Germline V lookup: CDR1 SGHTA, CDR2 FQGTGA.

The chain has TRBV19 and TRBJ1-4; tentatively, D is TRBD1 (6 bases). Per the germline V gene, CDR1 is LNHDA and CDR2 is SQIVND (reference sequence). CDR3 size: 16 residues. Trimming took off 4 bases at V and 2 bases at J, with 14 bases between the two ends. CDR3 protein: CASSTKKTGTNEKLFF. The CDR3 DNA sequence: TGTGCCAGTAGTACCAAAAAGACAGGCACTAATGAAAAACTGTTTTTT.

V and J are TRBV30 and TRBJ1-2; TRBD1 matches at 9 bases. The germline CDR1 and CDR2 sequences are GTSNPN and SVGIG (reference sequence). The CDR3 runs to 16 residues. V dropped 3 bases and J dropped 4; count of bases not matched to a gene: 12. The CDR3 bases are TGTGCCTGGAGGCCGCCTAGGGGACAGGGAACCTATGGCTACACCTTC. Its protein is CAWRPPRGQGTYGYTF.

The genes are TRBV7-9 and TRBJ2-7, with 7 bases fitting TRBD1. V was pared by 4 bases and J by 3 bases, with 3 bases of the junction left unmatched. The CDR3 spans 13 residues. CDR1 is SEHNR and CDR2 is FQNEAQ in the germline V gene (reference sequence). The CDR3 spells CASSSGGNYEQYF. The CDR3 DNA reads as TGTGCCAGCAGCTCAGGGGGTAACTACGAGCAGTACTTC.

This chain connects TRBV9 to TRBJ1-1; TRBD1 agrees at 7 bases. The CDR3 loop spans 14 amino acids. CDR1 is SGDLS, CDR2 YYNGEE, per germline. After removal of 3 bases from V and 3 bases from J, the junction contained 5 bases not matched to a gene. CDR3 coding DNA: TGTGCCAGCAGCGCCGACAGGGTGGACACTGAAGCTTTCTTT. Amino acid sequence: CASSADRVDTEAFF. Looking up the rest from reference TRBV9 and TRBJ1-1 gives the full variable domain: DSGVTQTPKHLITATGQRVTLRCSPRSGDLSVYWYQQSLDQGLQFLIQYYNGEERAKGNILERFSAQQFPDLHSELNLSSLELGDSALYFCASSADRVDTEAFFGQGTRLTVV.

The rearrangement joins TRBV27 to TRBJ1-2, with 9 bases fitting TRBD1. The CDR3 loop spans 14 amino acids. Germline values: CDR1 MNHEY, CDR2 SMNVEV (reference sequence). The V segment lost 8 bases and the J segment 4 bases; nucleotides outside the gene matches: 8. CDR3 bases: TGTGCCAGCCGCCGGGGACAGGGCGGCTATGGCTACACCTTC. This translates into CASRRGQGGYGYTF.